This T cell receptor beta chain emerged from a study of OX40 agonist ivuxolimab in advanced cancers. Only in-frame clones appear in the TCRdb table, and some are missing; sequencing was by immunoSEQ multiplex PCR. The sample contains 100,000 to 150,000 clones, just over 90% of which appear only once. It was autoimmune disease history or systemic immunosuppression that excluded patients. Study-wide findings and caveats: There were, on average, more expanded clones in CD8+ T cells than in CD4+. At doses 0.1 to 3.0 mg/kg, CD4+ and CD8+ clones expanded.

About this clone itself: Its target is not known.

This sample comprised CD4+ or CD8+ T cells sorted from blood, obtained in a trial of the OX40 agonist ivuxolimab. The source of this sequence is an adult with an advanced solid tumor such as melanoma, head and neck, liver or kidney cancer.

The DNA of the CDR3 is TGTGCCAGCAGCCCCCCCGCGGCGGGAGGGCTCGGCACAGATACGCAGTATTTT. Amino acids: CASSPPAAGGLGTDTQYF. This sequence joins TRBV5-5 and TRBJ2-3, with 9 positions matching TRBD2. Germline lookup yields CDR1 SGHKS and CDR2 YYEKEE (reference sequence). There are 18 residues in the CDR3. After removal of 4 bases from V and 1 base from J, the junction contained 13 bases not matched to a gene.